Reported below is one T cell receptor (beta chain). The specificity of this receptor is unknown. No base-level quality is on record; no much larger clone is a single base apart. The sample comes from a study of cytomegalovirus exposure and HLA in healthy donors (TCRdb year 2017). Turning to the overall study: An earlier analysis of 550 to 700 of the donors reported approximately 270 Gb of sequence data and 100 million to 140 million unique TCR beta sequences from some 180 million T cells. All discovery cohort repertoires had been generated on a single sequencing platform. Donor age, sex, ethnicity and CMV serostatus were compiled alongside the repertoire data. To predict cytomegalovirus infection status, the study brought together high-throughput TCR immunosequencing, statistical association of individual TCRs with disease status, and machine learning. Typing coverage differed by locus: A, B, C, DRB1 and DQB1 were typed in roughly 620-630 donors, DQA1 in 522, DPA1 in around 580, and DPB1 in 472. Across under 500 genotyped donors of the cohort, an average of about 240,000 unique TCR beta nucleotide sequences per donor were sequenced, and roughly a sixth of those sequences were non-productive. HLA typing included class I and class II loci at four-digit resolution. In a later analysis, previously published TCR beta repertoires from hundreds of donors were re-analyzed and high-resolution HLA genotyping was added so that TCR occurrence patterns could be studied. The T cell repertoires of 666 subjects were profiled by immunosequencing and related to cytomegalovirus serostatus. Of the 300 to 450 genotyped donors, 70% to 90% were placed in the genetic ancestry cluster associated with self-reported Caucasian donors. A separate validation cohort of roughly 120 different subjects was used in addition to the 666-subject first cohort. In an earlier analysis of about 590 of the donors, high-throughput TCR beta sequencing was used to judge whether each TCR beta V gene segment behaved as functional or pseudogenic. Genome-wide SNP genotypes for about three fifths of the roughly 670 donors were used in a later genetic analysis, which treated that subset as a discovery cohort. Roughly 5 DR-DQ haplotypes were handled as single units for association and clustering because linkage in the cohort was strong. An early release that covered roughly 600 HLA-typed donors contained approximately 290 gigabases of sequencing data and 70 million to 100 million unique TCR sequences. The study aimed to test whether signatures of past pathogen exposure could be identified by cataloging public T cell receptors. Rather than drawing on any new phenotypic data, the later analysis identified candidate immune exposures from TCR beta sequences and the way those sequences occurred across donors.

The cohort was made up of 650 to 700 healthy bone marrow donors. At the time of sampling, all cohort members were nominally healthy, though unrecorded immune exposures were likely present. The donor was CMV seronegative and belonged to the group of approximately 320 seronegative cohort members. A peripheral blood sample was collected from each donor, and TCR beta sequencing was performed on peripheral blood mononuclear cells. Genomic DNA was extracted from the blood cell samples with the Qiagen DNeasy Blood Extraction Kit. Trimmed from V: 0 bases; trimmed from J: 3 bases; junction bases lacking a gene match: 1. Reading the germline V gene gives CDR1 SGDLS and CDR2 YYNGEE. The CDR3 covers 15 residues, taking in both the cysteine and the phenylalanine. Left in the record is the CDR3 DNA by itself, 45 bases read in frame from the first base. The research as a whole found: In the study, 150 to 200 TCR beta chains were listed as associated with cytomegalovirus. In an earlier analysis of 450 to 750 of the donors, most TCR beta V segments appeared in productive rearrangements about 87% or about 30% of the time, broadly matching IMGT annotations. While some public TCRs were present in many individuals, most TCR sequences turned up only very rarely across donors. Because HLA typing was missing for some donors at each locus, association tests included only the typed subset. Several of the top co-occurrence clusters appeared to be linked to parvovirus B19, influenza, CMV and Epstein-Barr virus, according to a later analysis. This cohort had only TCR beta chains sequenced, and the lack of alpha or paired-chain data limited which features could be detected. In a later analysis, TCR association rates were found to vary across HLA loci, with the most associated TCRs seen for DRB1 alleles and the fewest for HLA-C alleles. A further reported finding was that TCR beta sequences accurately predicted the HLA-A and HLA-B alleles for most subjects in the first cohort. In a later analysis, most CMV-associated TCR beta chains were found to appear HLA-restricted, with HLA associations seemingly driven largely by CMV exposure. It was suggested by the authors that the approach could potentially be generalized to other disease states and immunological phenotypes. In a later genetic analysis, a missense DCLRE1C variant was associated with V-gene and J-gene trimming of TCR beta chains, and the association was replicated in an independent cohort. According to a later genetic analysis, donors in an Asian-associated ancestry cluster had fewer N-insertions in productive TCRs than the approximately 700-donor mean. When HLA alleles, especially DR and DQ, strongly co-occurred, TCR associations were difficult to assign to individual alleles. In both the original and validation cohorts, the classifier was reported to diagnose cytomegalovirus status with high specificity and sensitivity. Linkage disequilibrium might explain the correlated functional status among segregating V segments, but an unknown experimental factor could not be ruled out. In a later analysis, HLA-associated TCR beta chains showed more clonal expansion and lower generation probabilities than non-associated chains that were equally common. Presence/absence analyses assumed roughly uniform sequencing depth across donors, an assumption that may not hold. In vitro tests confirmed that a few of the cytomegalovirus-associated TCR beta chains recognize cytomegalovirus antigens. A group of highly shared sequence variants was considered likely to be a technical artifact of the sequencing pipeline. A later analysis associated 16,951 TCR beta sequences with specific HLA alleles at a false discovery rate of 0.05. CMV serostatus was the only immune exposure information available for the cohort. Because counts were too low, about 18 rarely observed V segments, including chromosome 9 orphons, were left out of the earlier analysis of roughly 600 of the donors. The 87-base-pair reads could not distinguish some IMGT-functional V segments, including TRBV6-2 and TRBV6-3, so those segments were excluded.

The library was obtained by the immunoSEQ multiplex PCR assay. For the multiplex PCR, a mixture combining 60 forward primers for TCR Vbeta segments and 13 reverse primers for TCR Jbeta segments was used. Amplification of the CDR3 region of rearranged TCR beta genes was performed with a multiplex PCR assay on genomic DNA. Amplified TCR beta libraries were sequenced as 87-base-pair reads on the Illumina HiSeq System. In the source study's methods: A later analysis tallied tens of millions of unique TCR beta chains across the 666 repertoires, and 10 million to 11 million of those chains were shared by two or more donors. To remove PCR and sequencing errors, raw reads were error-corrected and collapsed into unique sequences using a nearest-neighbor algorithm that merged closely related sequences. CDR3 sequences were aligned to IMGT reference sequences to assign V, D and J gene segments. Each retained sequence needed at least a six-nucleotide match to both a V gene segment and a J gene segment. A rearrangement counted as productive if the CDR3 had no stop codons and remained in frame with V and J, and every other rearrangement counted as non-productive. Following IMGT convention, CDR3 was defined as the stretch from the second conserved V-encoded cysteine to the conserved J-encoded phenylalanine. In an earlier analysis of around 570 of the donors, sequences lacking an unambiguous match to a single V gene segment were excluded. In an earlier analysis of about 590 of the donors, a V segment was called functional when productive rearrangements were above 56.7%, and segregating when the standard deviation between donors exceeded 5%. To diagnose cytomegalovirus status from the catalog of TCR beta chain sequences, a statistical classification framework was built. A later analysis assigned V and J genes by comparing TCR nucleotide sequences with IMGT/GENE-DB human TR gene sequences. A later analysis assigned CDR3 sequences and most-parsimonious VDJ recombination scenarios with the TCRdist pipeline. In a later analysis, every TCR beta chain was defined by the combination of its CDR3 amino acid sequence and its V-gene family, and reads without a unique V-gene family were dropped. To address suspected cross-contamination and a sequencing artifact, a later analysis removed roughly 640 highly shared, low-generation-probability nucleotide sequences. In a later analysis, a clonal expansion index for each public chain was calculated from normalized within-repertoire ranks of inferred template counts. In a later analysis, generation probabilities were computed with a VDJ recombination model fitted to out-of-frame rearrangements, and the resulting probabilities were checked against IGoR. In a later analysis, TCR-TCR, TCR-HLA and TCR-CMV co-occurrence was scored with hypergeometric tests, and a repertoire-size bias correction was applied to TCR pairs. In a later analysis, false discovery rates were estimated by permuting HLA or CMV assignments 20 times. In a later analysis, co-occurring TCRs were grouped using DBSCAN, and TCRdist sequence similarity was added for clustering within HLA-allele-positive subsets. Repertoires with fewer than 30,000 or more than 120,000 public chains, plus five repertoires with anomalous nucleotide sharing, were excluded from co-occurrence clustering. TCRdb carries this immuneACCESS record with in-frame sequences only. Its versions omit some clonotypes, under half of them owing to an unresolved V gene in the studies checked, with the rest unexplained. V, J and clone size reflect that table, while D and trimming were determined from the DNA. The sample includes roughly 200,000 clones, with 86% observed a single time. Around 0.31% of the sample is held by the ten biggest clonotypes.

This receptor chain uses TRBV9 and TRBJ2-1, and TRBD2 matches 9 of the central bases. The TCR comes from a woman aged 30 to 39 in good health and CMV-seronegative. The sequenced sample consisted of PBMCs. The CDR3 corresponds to CASSVGLADYNEQFF. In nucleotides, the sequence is TGTGCCAGCAGCGTAGGACTAGCGGACTACAATGAGCAGTTCTTC.